One sample yielded the 30 T cell receptor beta chains listed below, sequenced in a study of Ad26.COV2.S vaccination and SARS-CoV-2 variants. Treatment described: some 20 received Ad26.COV2.S at low or high dose, single or two shots; about five received placebo; per-sample allocation not given. Material that was analyzed had been drawn on day 63 after the first vaccine or placebo injection. Some clones are missing from TCRdb's copy, which holds only in-frame ones; the method was immunoSEQ multiplex PCR. The sample includes about 410,000 clones, about 89% seen only once; the top ten take under 2%. This sample comprised peripheral blood, obtained in a trial of Ad26.COV2.S vaccine versus placebo. The source of these receptors is a person aged 18-60 years who received the Ad26.COV2.S COVID-19 vaccine or a placebo.

Regarding this clone: The sample has other DNA sequences that encode this CDR3 too. The chain employs TRBV3-1 (or the pseudogene TRBV3-2) and TRBJ2-7; D is unclear. Per germline, CDR1 LGHDT and CDR2 YNNKEL (reference sequence). This CDR3 contains 11 residues. Trimming stripped 1 base from V and 5 bases from J, with 3 bases between. CDR3 sequence (DNA): TGTGCCAGCAGCCAAGGTGACGAGCAGTACTTC. Translation: CASSQGDEQYF.

The chain uses TRBV5-1 and TRBJ2-7, with D perhaps TRBD2 (5 bases). The V gene lost 0 bases and the J gene lost 6 bases, with 13 bases spanning the gap. This CDR3 has 14 residues. Germline V gives CDR1 SGHRS, CDR2 YFSETQ. This CDR3 reads CASSLVPGSGEQYF. CDR3 sequence (DNA): TGCGCCAGCAGCTTGGTTCCGGGATCGGGCGAGCAGTACTTC.

The J gene is TRBJ1-1, the V gene TRBV29-1, with D maybe TRBD1 (5 bases). This CDR3 has 10 residues. Per the germline V gene, CDR1 is SQVTM and CDR2 is ANQGSEA. V was clipped by 7 bases and J by 8 bases, with 11 bases between them. The CDR3: CSAGHSEAFF. CDR3 DNA: TGCAGCGCCGGACACTCCGAAGCTTTCTTT.

The chain is built from TRBV6-4 and TRBJ2-5; possible D gene TRBD2, 6 bases. Per the germline V gene, CDR1 is MRHNA and CDR2 is SNTAGT. The CDR3 loop spans 13 amino acids. V was clipped by 3 bases and J by 3 bases, with 8 bases between them. The CDR3 spells CASSETSEETQYF. The CDR3, as DNA: TGTGCCAGCAGTGAGACTAGTGAAGAGACCCAGTACTTC.

The chain joins TRBV6-5 to TRBJ1-1, with 7 positions matching TRBD1. J gave up 4 bases and V 5 bases, and 10 bases lay outside the gene matches. Per the germline V gene, CDR1 is MNHEY and CDR2 is SVGAGI. The CDR3 contains 15 residues. CDR3 DNA sequence: TGTGCCAGCAGTCCTCAGACAGGGCGGGGCACTGAAGCTTTCTTT. Amino acids: CASSPQTGRGTEAFF.

Written as DNA, the CDR3 is TGTGCCAGCAGGGGACTCATCTATGGCTACACCTTC. This gives the protein CASRGLIYGYTF. The chain links TRBV6-5 to TRBJ1-2; TRBD1 is a possible D gene (5 bases). Germline CDR1 MNHEY, CDR2 SVGAGI. The length of the CDR3 is 12 residues. V was cut by 6 bases and J by 4 bases, with 9 bases left in between.

The chain has TRBV7-8 and TRBJ2-1; D gene unclear. This CDR3 region has 12 residues. The V end lost 5 bases, the J end lost 9 bases, and 11 bases lay between the germline ends. Germline V gene sequence: CDR1 SGHVS, CDR2 FQNEAQ. Here the CDR3 DNA reads TGTGCCAGCAGCCCCCAGACGGTTGAGCAGTTCTTC. Protein product: CASSPQTVEQFF.

The chain recombines TRBV7-8 with TRBJ2-5; the match to TRBD2 covers 7 bases. The CDR3 totals 14 residues. Looked up from germline, CDR1 is SGHVS and CDR2 is FQNEAQ. The V gene end was trimmed by 5 bases and the J gene end by 7 bases; junction bases not matched to a gene: 10. Written as DNA, the CDR3 is TGTGCCAGCAGCCAGACTAGCCGGACGGGGACCCAGTACTTC. Its protein is CASSQTSRTGTQYF.

The CDR3 region has the DNA TGTGCCAGTAGTATTTGGCAGGGTGACGAGACCCAGTACTTC. Translating it yields CASSIWQGDETQYF. This rearrangement joins TRBV19 to TRBJ2-5, with D perhaps matching TRBD1 (5 bases). Looked up from germline, CDR1 is LNHDA and CDR2 is SQIVND (reference sequence). The CDR3 length is 14 residues. Trimming took 3 bases from V and 5 from J, leaving 13 bases between them.

In this sample, this clone turned up a few times. The chain carries TRBV15 and TRBJ1-6; 7 bases line up with TRBD1. This CDR3 is built from 15 residues. Germline CDR1 reads LNHNV; CDR2 reads YYDKDF (reference sequence). Trimming cost V 2 bases and J 7 bases; bases outside gene matches: 5. CDR3 bases: TGTGCCACCAGCAGACTACAGGGGCCGAATTCACCCCTCCACTTT. Residues: CATSRLQGPNSPLHF.

This sequence joins TRBV30 and TRBJ1-2; TRBD1 matches at 8 bases. This CDR3 has 16 residues. From germline, CDR1 is GTSNPN and CDR2 SVGIG (reference sequence). The V gene end was trimmed by 0 bases and the J gene end by 3 bases; junction bases not matched to a gene: 9. In nucleotides, the CDR3 is TGTGCCTGGAGTGTGCTTAGGGACAGGAGTCACTATGGCTACACCTTC. It encodes CAWSVLRDRSHYGYTF.

The V gene is TRBV15, the J gene TRBJ2-2; TRBD2 might be the D (5 bases). Trimming left V 6 bases short and J 2 bases short, with 10 bases between. This CDR3 is built from 14 residues. Germline loops: CDR1 LNHNV, CDR2 YYDKDF (reference sequence). The CDR3 loop is CATRSSSNTGELFF. DNA of the CDR3: TGTGCCACCAGGTCTAGCTCTAACACCGGGGAGCTGTTTTTT.

The J gene is TRBJ1-3, the V gene TRBV2, with D maybe TRBD1 (6 bases). Germline V lookup: CDR1 SNHLY, CDR2 FYNNEI. V shed 2 bases and J shed 8 bases, with 13 bases lying between them. The CDR3 runs to 14 residues. CDR3 DNA: TGTGCCAGCAGTGAACAGGGGATAGAGGACACCATATATTTT. It translates to CASSEQGIEDTIYF. Complete variable domain (other parts from reference TRBV2 and TRBJ1-3): EPEVTQTPSHQVTQMGQEVILRCVPISNHLYFYWYRQILGQKVEFLVSFYNNEISEKSEIFDDQFSVERPDGSNFTLKIRSTKLEDSAMYFCASSEQGIEDTIYFGEGSWLTVV.

V usage is TRBV6-5 and J usage is TRBJ1-3; TRBD1 might be the D (5 bases). The CDR3 totals 15 residues. CDR1 and CDR2 (germline): MNHEY, SVGAGI. Trimming took 7 bases from V and 2 from J, leaving 15 bases between them. The CDR3 DNA follows: TGTGCCAGCAATTCCCTGGGGGGGGCTGGAAACACCATATATTTT. This encodes CASNSLGGAGNTIYF.

This clone was counted a single time. The chain links TRBV6-2 or TRBV6-3 to TRBJ2-5; 7 bases agree with TRBD1. Germline V CDR1 and CDR2: MNHEY, SVGEGT. Trimming took 5 bases from V and 3 from J; bases not matched to a gene: 6. CDR3 length: 14 amino acids. This chain's CDR3 is CASSRQGSEETQYF. The CDR3 DNA is TGTGCCAGCAGTCGACAGGGCTCGGAAGAGACCCAGTACTTC.

The chain joins TRBV12-5 to TRBJ2-7, with TRBD1 identical over 9 bases. The CDR3 sequence is 14 residues long. After removal of 2 bases from V and 6 bases from J, the junction contained 5 bases not matched to a gene. CDR1 is LGHNT, CDR2 FRNRAP, per germline. The DNA for the CDR3 is TGTGCTAGTGGTTTGTGGACAGGGGTTTGCGAGCAGTACTTC. Translated, it gives CASGLWTGVCEQYF. Variable domain in full (rest from reference TRBV12-5 and TRBJ2-7): DARVTQTPRHKVTEMGQEVTMRCQPILGHNTVFWYRQTMMQGLELLAYFRNRAPLDDSGMPKDRFSAEMPDATLATLKIQPSEPRDSAVYFCASGLWTGVCEQYFGPGTRLTVT.

This clone was seen just once. This chain connects TRBV3-1 (or the pseudogene TRBV3-2) to TRBJ2-1, with a weak D call TRBD2 (5 bases). Trimming left V 6 bases short and J 0 bases short, with 12 bases between. Germline V gene lookup returns CDR1 LGHDT and CDR2 YNNKEL (reference sequence). The CDR3 is 15 amino acids. This chain's CDR3 is CASSHSASSYNEQFF. The CDR3 DNA reads as TGTGCCAGCAGTCATAGCGCTAGCTCCTACAATGAGCAGTTCTTC.

The rearrangement uses TRBV7-2 and TRBJ1-1; D perhaps matches TRBD1 (5 bases). The CDR3 runs to 16 residues. With 5 bases removed from V and 1 base from J, the gap between germline ends came to 17 bases. The germline V gene encodes CDR1 SGHTA and CDR2 FQGNSA. DNA of the CDR3: TGTGCCAGCAGCCCCCGCGGGGGAGATTGGAACACTGAAGCTTTCTTT. This sequence encodes CASSPRGGDWNTEAFF.

This clone was detected a few times. This chain links TRBV7-3 with TRBJ2-5, with 7 bases aligning to TRBD2. V was pared by 2 bases and J by 1 base, with 4 bases of the junction left unmatched. The CDR3 loop spans 15 amino acids. Germline CDR1 reads SGHTA; CDR2 reads FQGTGA. In nucleotides, the CDR3 is TGTGCCAGCAGCTTACCCCGCGGGGGCCAAGAGACCCAGTACTTC. As protein: CASSLPRGGQETQYF.

Only one count was recorded for this clone. This chain joins TRBV2 and TRBJ1-1, with D unclear. There are 14 residues in the CDR3. V gave up 9 bases and J gave up 1 base, with 15 bases separating them. From germline, CDR1 is SNHLY and CDR2 FYNNEI. The CDR3 DNA is TGTGCCAGGTACAGCCTTAGGGAGAACACTGAAGCTTTCTTT. Protein product: CARYSLRENTEAFF. The whole variable domain, remainder taken from reference TRBV2 and TRBJ1-1, is EPEVTQTPSHQVTQMGQEVILRCVPISNHLYFYWYRQILGQKVEFLVSFYNNEISEKSEIFDDQFSVERPDGSNFTLKIRSTKLEDSAMYFCARYSLRENTEAFFGQGTRLTVV.

For the CDR3, the DNA is TGCGCCAGCAGCCAAGTCTCGGAGGGGGAAGGCGAGCAGTACTTC. Translated: CASSQVSEGEGEQYF. The chain carries TRBV4-1 and TRBJ2-7; either TRBD1 or TRBD2 may fit D (6 bases each). The germline gives CDR1 MGHRA, CDR2 YSYEKL. This CDR3 is built from 15 residues. Trimming took 1 base from V and 6 from J, leaving 16 bases between them.

The CDR3 protein is CASSTDSFSPYEQYF. Here the CDR3 DNA reads TGTGCCAGTAGTACGGACAGTTTTTCTCCCTACGAGCAGTACTTC. The chain employs TRBV19 and TRBJ2-7; D might be TRBD1 (6 bases). The CDR3 has 15 amino acids. Germline loops: CDR1 LNHDA, CDR2 SQIVND (reference sequence). V was clipped by 4 bases and J by 2 bases, with 15 bases between them.

This sequence joins TRBV19 and TRBJ2-2; the D gene is possibly TRBD1 (5 bases). There are 16 residues in the CDR3. Germline CDR1 LNHDA, CDR2 SQIVND (reference sequence). V was clipped by 0 bases and J by 9 bases, with 17 bases between them. The CDR3 loop is CASSIDTGPQDRELFF. DNA for the CDR3: TGTGCCAGTAGTATAGACACCGGGCCCCAGGACAGGGAGCTGTTTTTT.

The chain is built from TRBV7-6 and TRBJ2-7; D is unresolved. The V gene lost 3 bases and the J gene lost 7 bases, with 10 bases spanning the gap. CDR1 is SGHVS, CDR2 FNYEAQ, per germline. The CDR3 consists of 12 residues. For the CDR3, the DNA is TGTGCCAGCAGCTTTATTGTGGGGGAGCAGTACTTC. Encoded protein: CASSFIVGEQYF.

The chain combines TRBV11-2 with TRBJ2-3; D uncertain. CDR1 is SGHAT and CDR2 is FQNNGV in the germline V gene. V lost 5 bases and J 6 bases, leaving 18 bases between the germline ends. CDR3 size: 15 residues. The CDR3 protein is CASSPRVFRSDTQYF. CDR3 bases: TGTGCCAGCAGCCCTAGGGTATTTAGGTCTGATACGCAGTATTTT.

The chain has TRBV28 and TRBJ2-7, with 9 bases fitting TRBD2. This CDR3 is built from 14 residues. With 6 bases clipped from V and 5 bases from J, the junction kept 8 bases outside the gene matches. Germline-derived CDR1 and CDR2 are MDHEN and SYDVKM. CDR3 protein: CASRASGTTDEQYF. CDR3 sequence (DNA): TGTGCCAGCAGAGCTAGCGGGACCACGGACGAGCAGTACTTC.

This clone has just a few counts. The chain couples TRBV15 to TRBJ1-6; D gene ambiguous. Deletions cut 0 bases from V and 5 bases from J, with 11 bases between. The CDR3 covers 16 residues. Germline loops: CDR1 LNHNV, CDR2 YYDKDF (reference sequence). The CDR3 DNA is TGTGCCACCAGCAGAGATGCAGCGATAAATAATTCACCCCTCCACTTT. This translates into CATSRDAAINNSPLHF.

The CDR3 loop is CASSDTSAGEQYF. DNA of the CDR3: TGCGCCAGCAGTGACACTAGTGCAGGCGAGCAGTACTTC. V is TRBV10-1 and J is TRBJ2-7, with D perhaps TRBD2 (5 bases). V shed 3 bases and J shed 6 bases, with 12 bases lying between them. The germline CDR1 and CDR2 sequences are WNHNN and SYGVQD (reference sequence). This CDR3 comprises 13 residues.

The J gene is TRBJ2-2, the V gene TRBV24-1; unclear D gene. The length of the CDR3 is 12 residues. CDR1 is KGHDR, CDR2 SFDVKD, per germline. V lost 7 bases to trimming and J lost 9 bases, with 11 bases between them. The CDR3 DNA reads as TGTGCCACCAGCCAGACCGGACGGGAGCTGTTTTTT. It codes for CATSQTGRELFF.

V gene TRBV5-6 combines with J gene TRBJ1-3; maybe TRBD1 (5 bases). Germline V gene data show CDR1 as SGHDT and CDR2 as YYEEEE. Trimming removed 3 bases at V and 0 bases at J, with 10 bases between. CDR3 length: 15 residues. The CDR3 DNA reads as TGTGCCAGCAGCTCCGGGGACCTCTCTGGAAACACCATATATTTT. Its protein is CASSSGDLSGNTIYF.